Sequencing of this T cell receptor (beta chain) was carried out in a study of beta chain features in type 1 diabetes. Study-wide points: Highly expressing activated T cells could be over-counted with a cDNA template. The study found fewer insertions and more deletions at VDJ junctions in type 1 diabetes patients. A moderate, significant TCRB CDR3 shortening appeared in type 1 diabetes across four CD4+ subsets.

Germline-derived CDR1 and CDR2 are SGHAT and FQNNGV. This CDR3 is built from 12 residues. Trimming cost V 7 bases and J 7 bases, with 13 bases left between them. Once sorted, every population was more than 95% pure. A remark on this clone: Its matching antigen is unknown.

The authors reverse transcribed all of the isolated RNA, so sequencing captured expressed TCRB transcripts. Data came from immunoSEQ multiplex PCR; TCRdb stores just in-frame clones and leaves some out. The table includes 15,000 to 17,000 clones, over 40% detected once. Sequenced: stem cell memory CD4+ T cells from blood. This sequence originates from a woman aged 40-49 years in good health. The rearrangement links TRBV11-2 to TRBJ1-2; D gene unclear. The CDR3 sequence: CASILPLSGYTF. The CDR3 nucleotides are TGTGCCAGCATCCTACCTCTCTCTGGCTACACCTTC.